The 21 T cell receptor beta chains below were found in one sample sequenced in a study of shared clonotypes between healthy human individuals. Measured with immunoSEQ multiplex PCR; TCRdb has only the in-frame clones, and not every one. Among roughly 2.1 million clones listed, 85% to 95% were seen once. CD45RO-negative cells were positively selected for CCR7, leaving out terminally differentiated effector memory CD45RA+ cells. The sequenced material came from naive CD8+ T cells from PBMCs. The receptors were gathered from a man aged 18-30 years in good health. Some clones in this sample may be carry-over from other donors' samples.

The chain links TRBV9 to TRBJ2-3; 10 bases are shared with TRBD2. J was trimmed by 10 bases and V by 0 bases; bases with no gene match: 8. This CDR3 contains 15 residues. Germline V gives CDR1 SGDLS, CDR2 YYNGEE. The CDR3, as DNA: TGTGCCAGCAGCGTAGCGGCCCTAGCGGGAGCGGCGCAGTATTTT. It translates to CASSVAALAGAAQYF.

For this clone: Other nucleotide sequences from this sample produce the same CDR3. The chain joins TRBV6-5 to TRBJ1-2; unclear D gene. CDR1 and CDR2 from the germline V gene are MNHEY and SVGAGI. The ends were cut back, 2 bases at V and 7 bases at J, with 5 bases in the middle. This CDR3 spans 11 amino acids. The DNA of the CDR3 is TGTGCCAGCAGTTACGGTGGTGGCTACACCTTC. Protein product: CASSYGGGYTF.

The chain has TRBV29-1 and TRBJ1-2; no reliable D call. The CDR3 contains 13 residues. V was trimmed by 1 base and J by 7 bases, leaving 13 bases between them. Germline lookup yields CDR1 SQVTM and CDR2 ANQGSEA. In DNA, the CDR3 is TGCAGCGTTGAAGTGGTGAGGGCCCTTGGCTACACCTTC. Encoded protein: CSVEVVRALGYTF.

The chain employs TRBV6-5 and TRBJ2-1, with 13 bases lining up with TRBD2. Germline loops: CDR1 MNHEY, CDR2 SVGAGI. The CDR3 spans 15 residues. V lost 5 bases to trimming and J lost 8 bases; unmatched junction nucleotides: 6. CDR3 bases: TGTGCCAGCAGTCAACTAGCGGGAGGGCCGGATGAGCAGTTCTTC. Translating it yields CASSQLAGGPDEQFF.

This sequence joins TRBV13 and TRBJ1-4; 8 nucleotides align to TRBD1. The CDR3 is 15 residues long. Losses at the gene ends were 1 base for V and 6 bases for J; bases not matched to a gene: 4. CDR1 and CDR2 from the germline V gene are PRHDT and FYEKMQ (reference sequence). In nucleotides, the CDR3 is TGTGCCAGCAGCTTAGCAGGGGGCTGGTATGAAAAACTGTTTTTT. As protein: CASSLAGGWYEKLFF.

This chain connects TRBV28 to TRBJ2-7, with D perhaps given as TRBD1 or TRBD2 (5 bases each). Per germline, CDR1 MDHEN and CDR2 SYDVKM. The ends were cut back, 4 bases at V and 4 bases at J, with 20 bases in the middle. The CDR3 contains 16 residues. The CDR3, as DNA: TGTGCCAGCAGTTCCACCGGGGCCCAGCCAATTTACGAGCAGTACTTC. It translates to CASSSTGAQPIYEQYF.

This chain connects TRBV7-8 to TRBJ2-1; 9 bases map to TRBD2. The CDR3 covers 17 residues. V gave up 2 bases and J gave up 2 bases; unmatched junction bases: 7. Germline V lookup: CDR1 SGHVS, CDR2 FQNEAQ. In DNA form, the CDR3 reads TGTGCCAGCAGCTTATGGGGCGGGAGGGGAGCCTACAATGAGCAGTTCTTC. This translates into CASSLWGGRGAYNEQFF.

The chain couples TRBV7-9 to TRBJ1-3; the D is unclear. The V gene lost 8 bases and the J gene lost 2 bases, with 4 bases spanning the gap. The germline V gene has CDR1 SEHNR and CDR2 FQNEAQ (reference sequence). The CDR3 loop spans 11 amino acids. CDR3: CASLAGNTIYF. CDR3 coding DNA: TGTGCCAGCCTAGCTGGAAACACCATATATTTT. Using reference TRBV7-9 and TRBJ1-3 for the parts outside the CDR3, the full variable domain is DTGVSQNPRHKITKRGQNVTFRCDPISEHNRLYWYRQTLGQGPEFLTYFQNEAQLEKSRLLSDRFSAERPKGSFSTLEIQRTEQGDSAMYLCASLAGNTIYFGEGSWLTVV.

The rearrangement joins TRBV7-9 to TRBJ1-2; possibly TRBD1 for D (6 bases). Trimming left V 5 bases short and J 7 bases short, with 17 bases between. CDR1 SEHNR and CDR2 FQNEAQ come from the germline V gene (reference sequence). CDR3 length: 14 amino acids. The CDR3 coding sequence is TGTGCCAGCAGCCCGGACAGAAGCAATTCTGGCTACACCTTC. Translation gives CASSPDRSNSGYTF.

The chain combines TRBV6-5 with TRBJ1-1; no clear D gene. Germline V gene data show CDR1 as MNHEY and CDR2 as SVGAGI. Trimming removed 3 bases from V and 4 bases from J, with 12 bases in between. This CDR3 comprises 14 residues. The CDR3 is CASSYSPAGTEAFF. Written as DNA, the CDR3 is TGTGCCAGCAGTTATAGTCCGGCCGGCACTGAAGCTTTCTTT.

The chain combines TRBV7-9 with TRBJ2-7; possibly TRBD1 for D (6 bases). Germline CDR1 reads SEHNR; CDR2 reads FQNEAQ (reference sequence). V was pared by 7 bases and J by 4 bases, with 20 bases between. There are 15 residues in the CDR3. The CDR3 coding sequence is TGTGCCAGCACCCCAAACAGGGATTTCGAGTACGAGCAGTACTTC. It specifies CASTPNRDFEYEQYF.

The chain uses TRBV7-6 and TRBJ2-2, with 10 bases lining up with TRBD2. V dropped 2 bases and J dropped 5; count of bases not matched to a gene: 11. The CDR3 totals 18 residues. CDR1 and CDR2 from the germline V gene are SGHVS and FNYEAQ. In DNA, the CDR3 is TGTGCCAGCAGCTTAAATTCGGCTAGCGGGAGTAGGACCGGGGAGCTGTTTTTT. Protein sequence: CASSLNSASGSRTGELFF.

The J gene is TRBJ1-2, the V gene TRBV29-1; D remains unclear. The CDR3 extends over 12 amino acids. V was clipped by 1 base and J by 8 bases, with 11 bases between them. In germline, CDR1 is SQVTM, CDR2 ANQGSEA. CDR3 in amino acids: CSVEVPPRGYTF. The DNA of the CDR3 is TGCAGCGTTGAAGTTCCTCCCAGGGGCTACACCTTC.

Here the CDR3 reads CASSSGLAGRSYEQYF. For the CDR3, the DNA is TGTGCCAGCAGTTCTGGGCTAGCGGGCCGGTCCTACGAGCAGTACTTC. The chain uses TRBV27 and TRBJ2-7; TRBD2 matches at 8 bases. Trimming at V came to 4 bases and at J to 1 base, leaving 9 bases not matched to a gene. This CDR3 has 16 amino acids. Germline values: CDR1 MNHEY, CDR2 SMNVEV (reference sequence).

The V and J genes are TRBV20-1 and TRBJ2-7; D not certain. The V and J ends lost 0 bases and 12 bases respectively, with 12 bases between them. The V gene's germline CDR1 is DFQATT and CDR2 SNEGSKA (reference sequence). The CDR3 has 11 residues. CDR3 protein: CSARDVLGPYF. The CDR3 coding sequence is TGCAGTGCTAGAGATGTGCTAGGACCGTACTTC.

The rearrangement uses TRBV27 and TRBJ2-5; tentatively, D is TRBD1 (5 bases). Trimming shortened V by 2 bases and J by 0 bases, and 13 bases separated the two germline ends. The CDR3 spans 16 residues. CDR1 MNHEY and CDR2 SMNVEV come from the germline V gene (reference sequence). The CDR3 DNA reads TGTGCCAGCAGTTTAGGGGCGGATCCGTACCAAGAGACCCAGTACTTC. The encoded protein is CASSLGADPYQETQYF.

Of note for this clone: Distinct nucleotide sequences in the sample also encode this CDR3. J is TRBJ1-5 and V is TRBV30, with 7 bases identical to TRBD1. V gave up 1 base and J gave up 7 bases; unmatched junction bases: 4. The CDR3 has 13 amino acids. Germline V gene data show CDR1 as GTSNPN and CDR2 as SVGIG (reference sequence). CDR3 protein: CAWSEGARQPQHF. DNA of the CDR3: TGTGCCTGGAGTGAGGGGGCTCGGCAGCCCCAGCATTTT.

The V gene is TRBV6-1, the J gene TRBJ2-7; tentatively, D is TRBD2 (5 bases). The CDR3 loop spans 15 amino acids. The germline V gene has CDR1 MNHNS and CDR2 SASEGT. V gave up 5 bases and J gave up 6 bases, with 20 bases separating them. The CDR3 loop is CASSQDRAGNFEQYF. The CDR3 region has the DNA TGTGCCAGCAGTCAAGACCGGGCGGGCAATTTCGAGCAGTACTTC.

The CDR3 loop is CASSLGYSSSYEQYF. The CDR3 DNA reads TGTGCCAGCAGTCTGGGATATTCGAGCTCCTACGAGCAGTACTTC. The chain couples TRBV5-6 to TRBJ2-7; D not resolved. CDR1 is SGHDT, CDR2 YYEEEE, per germline. Trimming took 5 bases from V and 0 from J, leaving 15 bases between them. The CDR3 sequence is 15 residues long.

The chain carries TRBV4-3 and TRBJ1-1, with D unclear. V lost 0 bases and J 4 bases, leaving 15 bases between the germline ends. Germline CDR1 LGHNA, CDR2 YSLEER. CDR3 length: 16 residues. CDR3 in amino acids: CASSQDPVVGGTEAFF. In nucleotides, the CDR3 is TGCGCCAGCAGCCAAGATCCTGTTGTAGGTGGCACTGAAGCTTTCTTT.

This chain connects TRBV7-9 to TRBJ1-4; D remains ambiguous. CDR1 SEHNR and CDR2 FQNEAQ come from the germline V gene (reference sequence). This CDR3 has 15 residues. The V end lost 7 bases, the J end lost 5 bases, and 17 bases lay between the germline ends. Here the CDR3 reads CASTDHDILNEKLFF. As DNA, the CDR3 is TGTGCCAGCACTGATCACGACATCCTAAATGAAAAACTGTTTTTT.